Below are 25 T cell receptor beta chains sequenced from a single sample in a study of monozygotic twins with cystic fibrosis. Data came from immunoSEQ multiplex PCR; TCRdb stores just in-frame clones and leaves some out. The sample records 9,500 to 10,000 clones, approximately 98% being singletons. Material: blood. These receptor sequences come from a girl aged 2-9 years with cystic fibrosis.

This chain connects TRBV7-2 to TRBJ2-2; 11 nucleotides agree with TRBD2. This CDR3 is built from 18 residues. CDR1 and CDR2 from the germline V gene are SGHTA and FQGNSA. The junction had 12 bases not matched to a gene; V was cut back by 5 bases and J by 4 bases. This CDR3 reads CASSLHETSGRGTGELFF. CDR3 coding DNA: TGTGCCAGCAGCCTCCACGAAACTAGCGGGAGAGGCACCGGGGAGCTGTTTTTT. Variable domain in full (rest from reference TRBV7-2 and TRBJ2-2): GAGVSQSPSNKVTEKGKDVELRCDPISGHTALYWYRQSLGQGLEFLIYFQGNSAPDKSGLPSDRFSAERTGGSVSTLTIQRTQQEDSAVYLCASSLHETSGRGTGELFFGEGSRLTVL.

J is TRBJ2-5 and V is TRBV9; D unclear. The V end was cut by 9 bases, the J end by 1 base, with 10 bases between. Germline loops: CDR1 SGDLS, CDR2 YYNGEE. CDR3 length: 12 amino acids. CDR3 sequence reads: CATLVRQETQYF. For the CDR3, the DNA is TGTGCCACGCTGGTCCGCCAAGAGACCCAGTACTTC.

The chain joins TRBV10-2 to TRBJ1-2, with D possibly being TRBD1 (6 bases). Trimming took 3 bases from V and 8 from J, leaving 19 bases between them. The CDR3 sequence is 15 residues long. Germline V gene lookup returns CDR1 WSHSY and CDR2 SAAADI. CDR3 sequence (DNA): TGCGCCAGCAGTGATGCAGCCGGGGGCTACGGAGGCTACACCTTC. Translated, it gives CASSDAAGGYGGYTF.

The rearrangement joins TRBV5-1 to TRBJ2-1, with D possibly TRBD1 on 6 matching bases. From germline, CDR1 is SGHRS and CDR2 YFSETQ. CDR3 length: 16 residues. Trimming stripped 4 bases from V and 3 bases from J, with 17 bases between. In DNA, the CDR3 is TGCGCCAGCAGCCCTTTCGACAGGATGGGCTACAATGAGCAGTTCTTC. As protein: CASSPFDRMGYNEQFF. Full variable domain (missing parts from reference TRBV5-1 and TRBJ2-1): KAGVTQTPRYLIKTRGQQVTLSCSPISGHRSVSWYQQTPGQGLQFLFEYFSETQRNKGNFPGRFSGRQFSNSRSEMNVSTLELGDSALYLCASSPFDRMGYNEQFFGPGTRLTVL.

The rearrangement links TRBV27 to TRBJ1-1; the D is unclear. Germline CDR1 reads MNHEY; CDR2 reads SMNVEV (reference sequence). The CDR3 sequence is 13 residues long. The V end was cut by 7 bases, the J end by 4 bases, with 13 bases between. DNA of the CDR3: TGTGCCAGCAACCCCGGACCCGGCACTGAAGCTTTCTTT. Its translation: CASNPGPGTEAFF.

The chain couples TRBV4-3 to TRBJ2-3, with 9 bases fitting TRBD2. Per the germline V gene, CDR1 is LGHNA and CDR2 is YSLEER. The CDR3 totals 15 residues. The V gene end was trimmed by 4 bases and the J gene end by 1 base; junction bases not matched to a gene: 3. Here the CDR3 reads CASSRLAEGTDTQYF. CDR3 nucleotides: TGCGCCAGCAGCCGACTAGCGGAAGGCACAGATACGCAGTATTTT.

CDR3 residues: CASSIHPGRLNTEAFF. In DNA form, the CDR3 reads TGTGCCAGTAGTATACACCCGGGACGGCTGAACACTGAAGCTTTCTTT. The chain uses TRBV19 and TRBJ1-1; weak D call: TRBD1 (5 bases). The CDR3 totals 16 residues. Germline V gives CDR1 LNHDA, CDR2 SQIVND (reference sequence). Trimming cost V 2 bases and J 0 bases, with 13 bases left between them.

V gene TRBV5-1 combines with J gene TRBJ1-2, with a possible D match to TRBD1 (5 bases). The CDR3 is 15 amino acids. V shed 3 bases and J shed 1 base, with 13 bases lying between them. Looked up from germline, CDR1 is SGHRS and CDR2 is YFSETQ. The CDR3 is CASSSLIGGNYGYTF. The CDR3 bases are TGCGCCAGCAGCTCGCTGATTGGGGGTAACTATGGCTACACCTTC.

This sequence joins TRBV5-4 and TRBJ2-7, with 8 bases identical to TRBD2. V lost 1 base, J lost 7 bases, and 10 bases stayed unmatched. The CDR3 contains 15 residues. Germline values: CDR1 SGHNT, CDR2 YYREEE (reference sequence). The CDR3 coding sequence is TGTGCCAGCAGCTTGCGGGCTAGCGGGCTACAAGAGCAGTACTTC. Amino acids: CASSLRASGLQEQYF.

As DNA, the CDR3 is TGTGCCAGCGGACAGAGGGGGCCGGGCTATGGCTACACCTTC. Its protein product is CASGQRGPGYGYTF. The chain recombines TRBV28 with TRBJ1-2, with TRBD1 matching 7 bases. This CDR3 has 14 residues. Trimming at V came to 8 bases and at J to 4 bases, leaving 10 bases not matched to a gene. In germline, CDR1 is MDHEN, CDR2 SYDVKM.

CDR3 DNA sequence: TGCAGCGTCACCGGGACAGCCCTCTACGAGCAGTACTTC. This codes for CSVTGTALYEQYF. The chain uses TRBV29-1 and TRBJ2-7; 7 nucleotides line up with TRBD1. The germline V gene encodes CDR1 SQVTM and CDR2 ANQGSEA. There are 13 residues in the CDR3. The junction had 8 bases not matched to a gene; V was cut back by 6 bases and J by 3 bases.

The chain is built from TRBV2 and TRBJ1-5; D gene ambiguous. Germline V gene data show CDR1 as SNHLY and CDR2 as FYNNEI. The length of the CDR3 is 15 residues. V shed 5 bases and J shed 6 bases, with 17 bases lying between them. CDR3 bases: TGTGCCAGCAGTCCATCGACTGGGGTTGCTCAGCCCCAGCATTTT. Its translation: CASSPSTGVAQPQHF.

The chain combines TRBV2 with TRBJ1-5, with 7 bases aligning to TRBD1. Per the germline V gene, CDR1 is SNHLY and CDR2 is FYNNEI. This CDR3 spans 14 amino acids. J was trimmed by 3 bases and V by 5 bases; bases with no gene match: 4. The DNA for the CDR3 is TGTGCCAGCAGTCCGACAGGGAACAATCAGCCCCAGCATTTT. Residues: CASSPTGNNQPQHF.

The J gene is TRBJ2-7, the V gene TRBV5-4, with D unclear. The CDR3 length is 12 residues. The V gene lost 1 base and the J gene lost 4 bases, with 6 bases spanning the gap. Germline-derived CDR1 and CDR2 are SGHNT and YYREEE (reference sequence). DNA of the CDR3: TGTGCCAGCAGCTTGCTCCCTTACGAGCAGTACTTC. This encodes CASSLLPYEQYF.

The chain recombines TRBV5-4 with TRBJ1-1; no clear D. The V gene lost 7 bases and the J gene lost 1 base, with 17 bases spanning the gap. Germline CDR1 SGHNT, CDR2 YYREEE (reference sequence). The CDR3 loop spans 15 amino acids. The CDR3 DNA reads TGTGCCAGCGCCCGCAGAAGGGCACGGAACACTGAAGCTTTCTTT. As protein: CASARRRARNTEAFF.

J is TRBJ1-1 and V is TRBV7-9; no clear D. V dropped 5 bases and J dropped 3 bases, with 10 bases sitting between them. Per germline, CDR1 SEHNR and CDR2 FQNEAQ (reference sequence). CDR3 length: 13 amino acids. The CDR3 DNA is TGTGCCAGCAGCCCTGAGATTGACACTGAAGCTTTCTTT. Amino acid sequence: CASSPEIDTEAFF.

A single count supports this clone. V gene TRBV19 combines with J gene TRBJ1-2; TRBD1 agrees at 7 bases. The junction had 11 bases not matched to a gene; V was cut back by 5 bases and J by 5 bases. The CDR3 totals 15 residues. Germline assignment: CDR1 LNHDA and CDR2 SQIVND (reference sequence). CDR3 DNA sequence: TGTGCCAGTAGTCTTCTCTCCGACAGGGCGTATGGCTACACCTTC. The encoded protein is CASSLLSDRAYGYTF.

The J gene is TRBJ2-1, the V gene TRBV13, with 11 bases that match TRBD1. V dropped 4 bases and J dropped 6; count of bases not matched to a gene: 5. This CDR3 region has 15 residues. Germline V lookup: CDR1 PRHDT, CDR2 FYEKMQ (reference sequence). CDR3 loop: CASSSHGTGGNEQFF. The DNA for the CDR3 is TGTGCCAGCAGCTCGCACGGGACAGGGGGCAATGAGCAGTTCTTC.

The chain has TRBV27 and TRBJ2-7; D gene uncertain. Germline lookup yields CDR1 MNHEY and CDR2 SMNVEV (reference sequence). Trimming left V 3 bases short and J 2 bases short, with 8 bases between. The CDR3 is 13 amino acids. CDR3: CASSFRGPYEQYF. Here the CDR3 DNA reads TGTGCCAGCAGTTTCCGTGGTCCCTACGAGCAGTACTTC.

The genes are TRBV4-3 and TRBJ2-2, with D unresolved. Trimming stripped 0 bases from V and 4 bases from J, with 12 bases between. This CDR3 contains 16 residues. Germline V gene lookup returns CDR1 LGHNA and CDR2 YSLEER. The CDR3 bases are TGCGCCAGCAGCCAAGAAGCAGGATCCCGCACCGGGGAGCTGTTTTTT. This gives the protein CASSQEAGSRTGELFF.

This chain connects TRBV5-1 to TRBJ2-1, with D tentatively TRBD1 or TRBD2 (5 bases each). V was clipped by 1 base and J by 6 bases, with 8 bases between them. The CDR3 is 13 residues long. Germline V gene lookup returns CDR1 SGHRS and CDR2 YFSETQ. In nucleotides, the CDR3 is TGCGCCAGCAGCTTGTGGGGGAGCAATGAGCAGTTCTTC. It is translated as CASSLWGSNEQFF.

V and J are TRBV7-8 and TRBJ1-3; TRBD1 is a possible D gene (6 bases). CDR3 length: 17 residues. Trimming shortened V by 0 bases and J by 0 bases, and 12 bases separated the two germline ends. Germline loops: CDR1 SGHVS, CDR2 FQNEAQ. CDR3 sequence reads: CASSLALRGGSGNTIYF. DNA of the CDR3: TGTGCCAGCAGCTTAGCGCTCAGGGGTGGCTCTGGAAACACCATATATTTT.

This chain connects TRBV29-1 to TRBJ2-5; D may correspond to TRBD1 or TRBD2 (5 bases each). TRBJ2-7 explains the end of the DNA better; the J call may be wrong. The CDR3 runs 11 residues. The germline V gene has CDR1 SQVTM and CDR2 ANQGSEA. CDR3 loop: CSVGESYEQYF. CDR3 sequence (DNA): TGCAGCGTGGGGGAATCCTACGAGCAGTACTTC.

This chain uses TRBV7-9 with TRBJ2-7; TRBD1 matches 7 bases. Per the germline V gene, CDR1 is SEHNR and CDR2 is FQNEAQ (reference sequence). The CDR3 is 14 amino acids. Trimming removed 5 bases from V and 4 bases from J; junction bases left unmatched: 8. This CDR3 is CASSPDRASYEQYF. CDR3 coding DNA: TGTGCCAGCAGCCCAGACAGGGCGTCGTACGAGCAGTACTTC.

J is TRBJ1-1 and V is TRBV4-2; D gene ambiguous. The V end lost 0 bases, the J end lost 4 bases, and 33 bases lay between the germline ends. The germline V gene has CDR1 LGHNA and CDR2 YNFKEQ. The CDR3 sequence is 22 residues long. The CDR3, as DNA: TGTGCCAGCAGCCAAGAACGGTCGGCGGGAGGTCTTATCCAAAGCCAGAGCACTGAAGCTTTCTTT. Protein: CASSQERSAGGLIQSQSTEAFF.